This section outlines one TCR beta chain sequence together with its context. Its target is unknown. The sample originates from a study of T cell responses to AZD1222 COVID-19 vaccine. General study points: Donors were mostly white British, more females; clonal diversity possibly underestimated. Repertoires were sampled only after the peak T cell response. The study found Spike-specific TCR breadth and depth rose after two AZD1222 doses.

Clones were read by immunoSEQ multiplex PCR, and TCRdb kept only the in-frame ones, dropping some. The sample carries 140,000 or so clones, 70% to 90% recorded once. Trimming at V came to 5 bases and at J to 4 bases, leaving 7 bases not matched to a gene. Germline loops: CDR1 SGHTA, CDR2 FQGNSA. CDR3 length: 15 residues. This TCR was recovered from an adult who received the AZD1222 COVID-19 vaccine. Sequenced here: peripheral blood, sampled 28 days after the second AZD1222 dose. The rearrangement joins TRBV7-2 to TRBJ2-1; TRBD2 agrees at 8 bases. The CDR3 is CASSPSSGLYNEQFF. The CDR3 nucleotides read TGTGCCAGCAGCCCTTCTAGCGGGTTATACAATGAGCAGTTCTTC.